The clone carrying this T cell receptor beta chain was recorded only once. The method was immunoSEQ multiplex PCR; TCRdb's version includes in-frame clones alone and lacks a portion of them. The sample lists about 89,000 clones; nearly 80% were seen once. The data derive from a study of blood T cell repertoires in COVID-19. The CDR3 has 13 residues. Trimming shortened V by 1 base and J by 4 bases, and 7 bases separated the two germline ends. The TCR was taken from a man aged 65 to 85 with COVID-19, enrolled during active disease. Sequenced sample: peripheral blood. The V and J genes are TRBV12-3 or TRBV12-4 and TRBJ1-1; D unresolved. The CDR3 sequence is CASSLDSGTEAFF. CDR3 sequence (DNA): TGTGCCAGCAGTTTAGACTCAGGCACTGAAGCTTTCTTT.